This TCR beta chain was identified during a study of lymphopenia after photon versus proton radiotherapy. Study findings and constraints: Under photons, naive T cells and diversity fell while effector/memory populations rose. In patients who died, overall survival fell as post-nadir TCR diversity dropped more. After the lymphocyte nadir, photon-treated repertoires showed oligoclonal expansion, especially of CD8+ Temra cells. Authors raise, but do not show, better survival with proton therapy.

As to this clone: No antigen is known for it.

Some clones are missing from TCRdb's copy, which holds only in-frame ones; the method was immunoSEQ multiplex PCR. There are about 18,000 clones in the sample; roughly nine tenths occur only once, and 9% to 10% lies in the top ten. There are 15 residues in the CDR3. V was clipped by 0 bases and J by 2 bases, with 10 bases between them. Germline loops: CDR1 SGHDN, CDR2 FVKESK. This TCR was recovered from a man between 65 and 79 years old with pancreatic cancer. The source material was peripheral blood, sampled from a patient treated with proton-based radiotherapy. The rearrangement links TRBV14 to TRBJ2-5; D not resolved. CDR3 protein: CASSQDVGRQETQYF. The CDR3 DNA sequence: TGTGCCAGCAGCCAAGATGTAGGGCGACAAGAGACCCAGTACTTC.